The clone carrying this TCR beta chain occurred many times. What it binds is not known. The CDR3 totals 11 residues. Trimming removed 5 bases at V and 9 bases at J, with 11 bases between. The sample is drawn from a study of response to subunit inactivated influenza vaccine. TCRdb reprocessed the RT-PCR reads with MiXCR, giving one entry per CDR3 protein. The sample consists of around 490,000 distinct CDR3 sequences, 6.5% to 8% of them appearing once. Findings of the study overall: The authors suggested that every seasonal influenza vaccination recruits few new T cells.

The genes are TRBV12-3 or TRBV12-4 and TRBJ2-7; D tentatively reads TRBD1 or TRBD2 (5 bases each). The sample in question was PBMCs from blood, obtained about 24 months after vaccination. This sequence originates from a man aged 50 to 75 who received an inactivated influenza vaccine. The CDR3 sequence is CASSTGLGQYF. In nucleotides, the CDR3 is TGTGCCAGCAGTACGGGGCTTGGGCAGTACTTC.